The 13 T cell receptor beta chains presented below share a single source sample, sequenced in a study of OX40 agonist ivuxolimab in advanced cancers. Library creation used the immunoSEQ multiplex PCR assay. TCRdb limited this immuneACCESS table to in-frame rearrangements with V and J called. A share of clones is missing; checked studies link under half to unresolved V genes, and the rest is unexplained. The sample table records more than 25,000 clones; approximately 86% of these occur just once. The top ten hold more than 25% of the sample. The sequenced sample was CD4+ or CD8+ T cells sorted from blood, obtained in a trial of the OX40 agonist ivuxolimab. The receptors were sampled from an adult with an advanced solid tumor such as melanoma, head and neck, liver or kidney cancer.

The J gene is TRBJ2-1, the V gene TRBV4-1; D not certain. Trimming shortened V by 4 bases and J by 8 bases, and 12 bases separated the two germline ends. The CDR3 sequence is 13 residues long. Germline CDR1 and CDR2: MGHRA and YSYEKL. This CDR3 reads CASSLMRGDEQFF. The CDR3, as DNA: TGCGCCAGCAGCCTCATGAGAGGCGATGAGCAGTTCTTC.

This clone occurred once. This chain joins TRBV13 and TRBJ2-7, with 8 bases aligning to TRBD2. Germline V gene data show CDR1 as PRHDT and CDR2 as FYEKMQ (reference sequence). The V segment lost 5 bases and the J segment 0 bases; nucleotides outside the gene matches: 6. This CDR3 contains 15 residues. This CDR3 reads CASSVSGTSSYEQYF. In DNA, the CDR3 is TGTGCCAGCAGCGTTAGCGGGACTAGCTCCTACGAGCAGTACTTC.

The rearrangement uses TRBV4-1 and TRBJ2-7; D is undetermined. V was clipped by 9 bases and J by 7 bases, with 16 bases between them. The CDR3 loop spans 12 amino acids. Germline V lookup: CDR1 MGHRA, CDR2 YSYEKL. CDR3 nucleotides: TGCGCCAGTTCAGGAGCCCTGGGGGAGCAGTACTTC. It specifies CASSGALGEQYF.

This clone has a handful of counts. J is TRBJ2-6 and V is TRBV13; D is possibly TRBD1 (5 bases). Germline V gene sequence: CDR1 PRHDT, CDR2 FYEKMQ (reference sequence). CDR3 length equals 15 residues. Trimming left V 5 bases short and J 5 bases short, with 13 bases between. The CDR3 DNA reads as TGTGCCAGCAGCCCCACAGGCGCCCGGGCCAACGTCCTGACTTTC. Translation: CASSPTGARANVLTF.

The chain is built from TRBV11-2 and TRBJ2-2; 7 bases match TRBD1. CDR3 length equals 15 residues. CDR1 and CDR2 (germline): SGHAT, FQNNGV. Trimming at V came to 6 bases and at J to 2 bases, leaving 6 bases not matched to a gene. The CDR3 region has the DNA TGTGCCAGCAGAGCCTGGGACAGAAACACCGGGGAGCTGTTTTTT. It translates to CASRAWDRNTGELFF.

This clone has more than one count but fewer than ten. The J gene is TRBJ1-1, the V gene TRBV7-9; tentative D call: TRBD1 (6 bases). This CDR3 is built from 15 residues. CDR1 is SEHNR and CDR2 is FQNEAQ in the germline V gene (reference sequence). V was trimmed by 6 bases and J by 0 bases, leaving 14 bases between them. DNA for the CDR3: TGTGCCAGCAGGGTAGGGGGGCCAGTGAACACTGAAGCTTTCTTT. Protein product: CASRVGGPVNTEAFF.

The chain has TRBV6-6 and TRBJ2-7, with 8 nucleotides matching TRBD1. V was clipped by 4 bases and J by 4 bases; unmatched bases: 6. The CDR3 loop spans 14 amino acids. In germline, CDR1 is MNHNY, CDR2 SVGAGI (reference sequence). The CDR3 here is CASSSSGTGYEQYF. CDR3 sequence (DNA): TGTGCCAGCAGTTCCTCCGGGACAGGTTACGAGCAGTACTTC.

The V call is TRBV27, the J call TRBJ2-5, with 7 bases fitting TRBD1. V lost 3 bases to trimming and J lost 2 bases; unmatched junction nucleotides: 6. This CDR3 contains 15 residues. Germline V gene lookup returns CDR1 MNHEY and CDR2 SMNVEV (reference sequence). CDR3 loop: CASSFTGQLQETQYF. The DNA for the CDR3 is TGTGCCAGCAGTTTCACGGGACAGTTACAAGAGACCCAGTACTTC.

The CDR3 nucleotides read TGTGCCAGCAGCTGGTTACAGGGGGCGAACACCGGGGAGCTGTTTTTT. This encodes CASSWLQGANTGELFF. This chain links TRBV7-8 with TRBJ2-2, with 8 bases aligning to TRBD1. CDR1 is SGHVS, CDR2 FQNEAQ, per germline. The CDR3 is made up of 16 amino acids. V trimming: 4 bases; J trimming: 0 bases; junction bases outside the gene matches: 4.

CDR3 protein: CASSFAATSGQETQYF. CDR3 nucleotide sequence: TGTGCCAGCAGTTTCGCGGCGACTAGCGGTCAAGAGACCCAGTACTTC. The rearrangement links TRBV28 to TRBJ2-5; TRBD2 agrees at 9 bases. CDR1 MDHEN and CDR2 SYDVKM come from the germline V gene. The ends lost 3 bases at V and 2 bases at J; junction bases unmatched: 7. This CDR3 is built from 16 residues.

The rearrangement uses TRBV11-2 and TRBJ1-4; TRBD1 is a possible D gene (5 bases). CDR3 length equals 14 residues. Germline CDR1 SGHAT, CDR2 FQNNGV. V was shortened by 2 bases and J by 5 bases, with 9 bases between the two germline ends. The CDR3 reads CASSLYRINEKLFF. The CDR3 nucleotides are TGTGCCAGCAGCTTATACAGGATCAATGAAAAACTGTTTTTT.

J is TRBJ2-1 and V is TRBV18; 7 bases map to TRBD2. Germline V CDR1 and CDR2: KGHSH, LQKENI. V was pared by 5 bases and J by 1 base, with 8 bases of the junction left unmatched. This CDR3 contains 16 residues. The CDR3 region is CASSIGLVGSYNEQFF. The CDR3 coding sequence is TGTGCCAGCTCAATAGGACTAGTAGGGTCCTACAATGAGCAGTTCTTC.

CDR3 in DNA: TGTGCCAGCAGACTAACCGGGGGAAGGAACTATGGCTACACCTTC. Protein: CASRLTGGRNYGYTF. The J gene is TRBJ1-2, the V gene TRBV6-5; the D gene is possibly TRBD1 (5 bases). The CDR3 covers 15 residues. Looked up from germline, CDR1 is MNHEY and CDR2 is SVGAGI. Trimming shortened V by 6 bases and J by 2 bases, and 16 bases separated the two germline ends.